The entry below gives a single T cell receptor (beta chain) sequence along with its context. The antigen is unknown. Trimming cost V 5 bases and J 0 bases, with 11 bases left between them. The CDR3 length is 15 residues. Germline V gene lookup returns CDR1 LGHDT and CDR2 YNNKEL (reference sequence). Naive CD4+ T cells were purified with Tregs depleted by CD25. Broader study findings: Tumor memory CD4+ T cell TCR gene usage clustered with blood and lymph node memory CD4+ cells and lymph node naive CD4+ cells.

TCRdb reprocessed the 5' RACE reads via MiXCR and lists one record per CDR3 protein. The sample gives roughly 46,000 distinct CDR3 sequences, around a quarter of which show up once; 2% to 2.5% is in the top ten. The sequence derives from a female donor with breast cancer. Input material: naive CD4+ T cells sorted from blood. The subset here: naive CD4+ T cells, CD4+CD45RA+CD25-. This chain uses TRBV3-1 with TRBJ2-1, with a possible D match to TRBD2 (6 bases). DNA for the CDR3: TGTGCCAGCAGCGGTCGGGACTCCTCCTACAATGAGCAGTTCTTC. This translates into CASSGRDSSYNEQFF.